This TCR beta chain was identified in a study of shared clonotypes between healthy human individuals (dated by TCRdb to 2020 to 2021). In the study overall: A couple of women and three men aged 18 to 49 years were included in the cohort. To estimate repertoire size and how much clonotypes are shared between individuals, the study performed deep sequencing of blood TCR repertoires from a few healthy adults. Libraries were prepared and TCR repertoires were sequenced by different laboratories using diverse techniques, in order to increase sequencing depth and limit assay-specific biases. Per donor, leukapheresis produced somewhere between about 0.85 and 8.9 billion PBMCs.

Broad study findings and their caveats: The small number of donors limited the genetic and exposure-history diversity represented. Only blood was sampled, and tissue TCR repertoires likely differ from those in blood. Based on pairwise subsampling, the degree of clonotype sharing among donors was expected to be affected by sequencing depth.

Note on this clone: The clone's antigen remains unknown. The junction departs from germline at one end; a sequencing error may be responsible. The same CDR3 arises from other DNA sequences in this sample as well.

The CDR1 and CDR2 encoded by the germline V gene (reference sequence) are SSHAT and FNYEAQ. Taken from cysteine to phenylalanine, the CDR3 has 13 residues. Kept here is only the CDR3 DNA, which spans 39 bases and is read in frame from base 1. The donors were healthy, HIV-negative adults who had no recently reported acute infections or vaccinations. All donors were Caucasian adults living in Nashville, Tennessee, USA. For unsorted samples, about 90 million PBMCs were counted, and genomic DNA was extracted using the QIAamp DNA Blood Mini kit. After blood collection by leukapheresis, PBMCs were isolated using Ficoll-Histopaque density gradient centrifugation and then cryopreserved in the vapor phase of liquid nitrogen. Using the deep immunoSEQ assay, multiplex PCR amplified TCR CDR3 regions from genomic DNA. Extracted genomic DNA from each cell subset was distributed evenly across all wells of several immunoSEQ 96-well plates, and each plate was treated as a replicate. Each replicate PCR for unsorted PBMC received about 310 ng genomic DNA, equal to tens of thousands of T cell genomes. Unsorted PBMC genomic DNA was sequenced across ten immunoSEQ deep assay plates. The purified libraries were quantified using a Qubit 3.0 fluorometer, sized with a Bioanalyzer 2100, and then quantified again using the KAPA Library Quantification kit. A separate single-read 150-cycle Illumina NextSeq 550 flow cell was used to sequence each immunoSEQ 96-well plate. In the authors' own workflow: The immunoSEQ output contained only junctional sequences without quality scores, so filtering could not match that applied to full-length reads. To assign V/J genes and CDR3, sequences were annotated against IMGT germline references using PyIR, a Python wrapper for IgBLAST v1.9. Reads were removed for weak V/J assignments (E-value above 1e-6), missing CDR3, stop codons, out-of-frame junctions, or ambiguous translated residues. A V3J clonotype was defined by an identical inferred V gene, J gene, and CDR3 amino acid sequence. The percentage overlap between two repertoires was calculated by dividing the number of shared unique clonotypes by the size of the smaller repertoire. Repertoire richness was assessed with RTK rarefaction, the Chao1 estimator, and Recon v2.1 estimates of unobserved clonotypes. TCRdb holds this immuneACCESS table with in-frame rearrangements only. Some clones are missing; in checked studies, unresolved V genes explain under half, and the rest has no known cause. V, J and clone size derive from that table, while D and trimming were established from the DNA sequence. This sample comprises some 480,000 clones, around 79% of them detected only once. Clones ranked in the top ten supply over 9.5% of the sample.

The receptor was isolated from a woman in her forties in good health. Some clones in this sample may be carry-over from other donors' samples. Specimen: PBMCs. This receptor chain uses TRBV7-7 and TRBJ1-3; no D gene can be assigned with confidence. The CDR3 reads as follows: CASSLAPGNTIYF. The DNA sequence reads TGTGCTAGCAGCCTAGCCCCTGGAAACACCATATATTTT.